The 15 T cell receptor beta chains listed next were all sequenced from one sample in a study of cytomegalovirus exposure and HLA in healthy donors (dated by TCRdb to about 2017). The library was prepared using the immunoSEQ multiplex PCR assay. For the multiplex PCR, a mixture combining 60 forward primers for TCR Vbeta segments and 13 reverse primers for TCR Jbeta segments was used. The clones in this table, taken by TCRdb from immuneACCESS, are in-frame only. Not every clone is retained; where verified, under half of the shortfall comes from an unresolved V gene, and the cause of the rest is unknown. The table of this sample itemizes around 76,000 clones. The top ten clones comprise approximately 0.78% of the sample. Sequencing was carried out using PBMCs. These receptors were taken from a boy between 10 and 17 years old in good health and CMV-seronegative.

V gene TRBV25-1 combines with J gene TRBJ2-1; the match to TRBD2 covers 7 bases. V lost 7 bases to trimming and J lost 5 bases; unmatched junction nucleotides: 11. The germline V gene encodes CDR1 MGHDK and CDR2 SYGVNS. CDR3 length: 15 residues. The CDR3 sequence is CASNALAGVDNEQFF. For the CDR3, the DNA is TGTGCCAGCAACGCACTCGCGGGGGTTGACAATGAGCAGTTCTTC.

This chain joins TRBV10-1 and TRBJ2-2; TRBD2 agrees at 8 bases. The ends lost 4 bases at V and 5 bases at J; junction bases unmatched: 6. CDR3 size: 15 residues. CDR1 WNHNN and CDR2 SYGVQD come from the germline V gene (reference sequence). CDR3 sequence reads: CASSGPGLVTGELFF. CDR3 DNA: TGCGCCAGCAGTGGTCCGGGACTAGTTACCGGGGAGCTGTTTTTT.

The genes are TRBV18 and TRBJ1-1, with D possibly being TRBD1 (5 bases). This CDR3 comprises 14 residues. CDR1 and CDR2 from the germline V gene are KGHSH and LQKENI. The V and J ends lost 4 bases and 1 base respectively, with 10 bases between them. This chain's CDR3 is CASSRNTGNTEAFF. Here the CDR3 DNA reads TGTGCCAGCTCACGAAATACAGGGAACACTGAAGCTTTCTTT.

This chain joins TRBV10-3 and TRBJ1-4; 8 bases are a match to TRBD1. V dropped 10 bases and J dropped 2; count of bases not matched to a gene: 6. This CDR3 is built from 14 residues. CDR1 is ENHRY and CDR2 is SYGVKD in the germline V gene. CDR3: CATGQGGTNEKLFF. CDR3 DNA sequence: TGTGCCACCGGACAGGGAGGGACTAATGAAAAACTGTTTTTT.

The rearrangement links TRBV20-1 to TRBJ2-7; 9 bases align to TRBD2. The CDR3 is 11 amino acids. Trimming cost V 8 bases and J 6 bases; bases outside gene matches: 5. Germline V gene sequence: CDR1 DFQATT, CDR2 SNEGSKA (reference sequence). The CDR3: CSIAGVGEQYF. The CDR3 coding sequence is TGCAGTATAGCGGGAGTGGGCGAGCAGTACTTC.

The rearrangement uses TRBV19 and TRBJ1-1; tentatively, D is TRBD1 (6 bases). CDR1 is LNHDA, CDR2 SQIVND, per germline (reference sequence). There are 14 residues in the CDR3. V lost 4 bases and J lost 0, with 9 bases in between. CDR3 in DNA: TGTGCCAGTAGTAGACAGGTCATGAACACTGAAGCTTTCTTT. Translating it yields CASSRQVMNTEAFF.

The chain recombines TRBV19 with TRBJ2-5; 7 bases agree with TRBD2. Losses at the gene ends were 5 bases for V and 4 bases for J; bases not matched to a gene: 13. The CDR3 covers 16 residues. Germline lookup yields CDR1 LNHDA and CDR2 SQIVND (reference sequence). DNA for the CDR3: TGTGCCAGTAGTGCCCCACGGGCGGGAGACAGAGAGACCCAGTACTTC. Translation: CASSAPRAGDRETQYF.

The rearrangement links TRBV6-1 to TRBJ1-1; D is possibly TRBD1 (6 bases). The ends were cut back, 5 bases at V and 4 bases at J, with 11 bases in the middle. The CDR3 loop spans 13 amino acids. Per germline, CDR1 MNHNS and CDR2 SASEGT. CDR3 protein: CASSLDRSTEAFF. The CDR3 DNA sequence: TGTGCCAGCAGTCTCGACAGGAGCACTGAAGCTTTCTTT.

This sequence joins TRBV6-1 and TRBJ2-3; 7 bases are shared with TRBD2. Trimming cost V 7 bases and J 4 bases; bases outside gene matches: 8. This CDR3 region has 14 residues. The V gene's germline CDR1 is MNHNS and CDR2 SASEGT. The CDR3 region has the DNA TGTGCCAGCACGCGGACTAGGGAGTCAGATACGCAGTATTTT. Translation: CASTRTRESDTQYF.

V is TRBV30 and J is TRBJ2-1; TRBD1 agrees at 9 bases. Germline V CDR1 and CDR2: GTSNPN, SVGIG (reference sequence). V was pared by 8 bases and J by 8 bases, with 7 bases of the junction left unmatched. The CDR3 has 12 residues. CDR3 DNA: TGTGCCAGCCGGGACAGGGTCTATGAGCAGTTCTTC. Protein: CASRDRVYEQFF.

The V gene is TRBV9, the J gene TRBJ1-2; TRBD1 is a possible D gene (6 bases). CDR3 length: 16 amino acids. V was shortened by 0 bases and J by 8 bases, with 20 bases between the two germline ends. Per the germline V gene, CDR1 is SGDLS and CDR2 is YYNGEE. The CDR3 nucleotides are TGTGCCAGCAGCGTAGGAGGGGGGGTTGGTAGTGAGGGCTACACCTTC. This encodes CASSVGGGVGSEGYTF.

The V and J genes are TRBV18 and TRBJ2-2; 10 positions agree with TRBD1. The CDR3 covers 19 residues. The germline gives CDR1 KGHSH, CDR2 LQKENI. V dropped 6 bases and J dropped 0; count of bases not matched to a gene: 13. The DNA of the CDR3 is TGTGCCAGCTCCCTAGAAAGGACAGGGGGTCCTTCGAACACCGGGGAGCTGTTTTTT. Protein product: CASSLERTGGPSNTGELFF.

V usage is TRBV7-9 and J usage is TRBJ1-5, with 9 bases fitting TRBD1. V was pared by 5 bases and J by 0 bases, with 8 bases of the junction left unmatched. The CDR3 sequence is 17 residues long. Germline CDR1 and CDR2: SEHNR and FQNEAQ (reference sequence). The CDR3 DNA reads TGTGCCAGCAGCCTGGGACAGGGAACATATAGCAATCAGCCCCAGCATTTT. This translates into CASSLGQGTYSNQPQHF.

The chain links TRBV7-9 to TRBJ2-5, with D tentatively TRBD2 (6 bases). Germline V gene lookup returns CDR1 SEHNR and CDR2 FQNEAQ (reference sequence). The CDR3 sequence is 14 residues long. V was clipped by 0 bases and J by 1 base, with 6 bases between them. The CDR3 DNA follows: TGTGCCAGCAGCTTAGCGACTAGCCAAGAGACCCAGTACTTC. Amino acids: CASSLATSQETQYF.

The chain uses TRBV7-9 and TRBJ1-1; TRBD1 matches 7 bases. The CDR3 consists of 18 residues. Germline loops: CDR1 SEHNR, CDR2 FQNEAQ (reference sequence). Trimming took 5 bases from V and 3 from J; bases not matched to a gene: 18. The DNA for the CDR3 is TGTGCCAGCAGCCCGACCTTAAGTGAACAGGGGTGGGACACTGAAGCTTTCTTT. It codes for CASSPTLSEQGWDTEAFF.